The rows below give T cell receptor beta chains drawn from one sample of a study of control samples from healthy donors and cancer patients. Here immunoSEQ multiplex PCR was the method, and the copy in TCRdb shows in-frame clones only, minus some. The table records 200,000 to 250,000 clones, about 94% of them present only once. What was sequenced was blood. These receptors all stem from a man between 45 and 60 years old in good health. The CDR3 runs from the conserved cysteine through the conserved F or W. A D gene is named only where the DNA matches it firmly. A clone size is listed for some rows: how often the clone was seen (once, few, many), or a class if it is expanded.

j_gene,d_gene,abundance,v_gene,CDR3aa,CDR3nt
TRBJ1-5,TRBD1,.,TRBV28,CASSLSAKQGGWDF,TGTGCCAGCAGTTTATCCGCCAAACAGGGGGGGTGGGATTTT
TRBJ1-5,.,.,TRBV7-2,CASSILWDQPQHF,TGTGCCAGCAGCATCCTCTGGGATCAGCCCCAGCATTTT
TRBJ1-5,.,.,TRBV27,CASSKDRLGNQPQHF,TGTGCCAGCAGCAAGGACAGACTGGGCAATCAGCCCCAGCATTTT
TRBJ2-1,TRBD1,.,TRBV19,CASRFEWDRGWNEQFF,TGTGCCAGTAGGTTCGAGTGGGACAGGGGTTGGAATGAGCAGTTCTTC
TRBJ2-3,TRBD2,.,TRBV5-1,CASSLESSGGADTQYF,TGCGCCAGCAGCTTAGAGTCTAGCGGGGGGGCAGATACGCAGTATTTT
TRBJ1-1,.,.,TRBV6-5,CASSKPDGVAFF,TGTGCCAGCAGTAAGCCCGACGGGGTTGCTTTCTTT
TRBJ1-3,.,once,TRBV7-8,CASSLVESVSGNTIYF,TGTGCCAGCAGCTTGGTGGAGTCCGTCTCTGGAAACACCATATATTTT
TRBJ1-4,TRBD1,once,TRBV7-8,CASSASLGQNNEKLFF,TGTGCCAGCAGCGCCTCGCTGGGACAGAATAATGAAAAACTGTTTTTT
TRBJ1-1,.,.,TRBV29-1,CSVNRAGTTNTEAFF,TGCAGCGTGAATCGTGCCGGGACAACTAACACTGAAGCTTTCTTT
TRBJ1-5,.,.,TRBV15,CATSREVNQPQHF,TGTGCCACCAGCAGAGAAGTCAATCAGCCCCAGCATTTT
TRBJ1-1,.,.,TRBV10-3,CAISGSENTEAFF,TGTGCCATCAGTGGGTCCGAAAACACTGAAGCTTTCTTT
TRBJ1-4,.,.,TRBV14,CASSSGSLVGGLFF,TGTGCCAGCAGCAGCGGTTCCCTTGTGGGGGGACTGTTTTTT
TRBJ2-1,TRBD2,.,TRBV28,CASSSRTRGFNEQFF,TGTGCCAGCAGTTCTAGGACTAGGGGCTTCAATGAGCAGTTCTTC
TRBJ1-1,.,.,TRBV11-2,CASSLMRHLGAFF,TGTGCCAGCAGCTTAATGCGACATCTCGGAGCTTTCTTT
TRBJ1-1,.,.,TRBV27,CASSLLGNTEAFF,TGTGCCAGCAGTTTATTAGGGAACACTGAAGCTTTCTTT
TRBJ2-3,.,once,TRBV5-5,CASSHPSTDTQYF,TGTGCCAGCAGCCACCCAAGCACAGATACGCAGTATTTT
TRBJ2-3,.,.,TRBV2,CASSVTPLIPQYF,TGTGCCAGCAGTGTCACCCCACTTATACCGCAGTATTTT
TRBJ2-2,.,.,TRBV5-1,CASSLALDSPAGELFF,TGCGCCAGCAGCTTGGCCCTAGACAGTCCGGCCGGGGAGCTGTTTTTT
TRBJ1-2,.,.,TRBV24-1,CATSGTGWYGYTF,TGTGCCACCAGTGGAACAGGGTGGTATGGCTACACCTTC
TRBJ2-2,.,.,TRBV6-5,CASRTANTGELFF,TGTGCCAGCCGGACGGCGAACACCGGGGAGCTGTTTTTT
TRBJ1-1,TRBD1,.,TRBV9,CASSVGPGGTEAFF,TGTGCCAGCAGCGTAGGGCCAGGGGGCACTGAAGCTTTCTTT
TRBJ1-1,TRBD1,.,TRBV18,CASSEGAMNTEAFF,TGTGCCAGCTCTGAGGGGGCGATGAACACTGAAGCTTTCTTT
TRBJ2-3,.,.,TRBV3-1/TRBV3-2,CASNLLGGDTQYF,TGTGCCAGCAACCTACTGGGGGGAGATACGCAGTATTTT
TRBJ1-1,.,once,TRBV5-1,CASSSRGNTEAFF,TGCGCCAGCTCCTCAAGGGGGAACACTGAAGCTTTCTTT
TRBJ1-3,.,.,TRBV29-1,CSVVGIPGNTIYF,TGCAGCGTTGTAGGGATCCCTGGAAACACCATATATTTT
TRBJ2-5,TRBD2,.,TRBV5-1,CASSSPGGPQETQYF,TGCGCCAGCAGCTCCCCGGGGGGACCACAAGAGACCCAGTACTTC
TRBJ1-6,.,.,TRBV12-3/TRBV12-4,CASTGGGFSPLHF,TGTGCCAGCACGGGGGGCGGGTTCTCCCCCCTCCACTTT
TRBJ2-6,.,.,TRBV5-1,CASTADASSGANVLTF,TGCGCCAGCACCGCGGACGCTTCCTCTGGGGCCAACGTCCTGACTTTC
TRBJ1-1,.,.,TRBV9,CASSVQPTGTEAFF,TGTGCCAGCAGCGTTCAGCCCACGGGAACTGAAGCTTTCTTT
TRBJ1-2,.,.,TRBV9,CASSVGPALYGYTF,TGTGCCAGCAGCGTAGGACCAGCCCTCTATGGCTACACCTTC
TRBJ2-7,.,.,TRBV18,CASSPSLTYEQYF,TGTGCCAGCTCACCTTCACTTACCTACGAGCAGTACTTC
TRBJ1-1,.,.,TRBV5-1,CASSLTVGNPEAFF,TGCGCCAGCAGCCTGACCGTTGGTAACCCTGAAGCTTTCTTT
TRBJ1-1,TRBD1,.,TRBV6-9,CASSHLRDRAFMNTEAFF,TGTGCCAGCAGCCACCTCCGGGACAGGGCTTTTATGAACACTGAAGCTTTCTTT
TRBJ1-4,.,.,TRBV15,CATSRSSNEKLFF,TGTGCCACCAGCCGGTCGTCTAATGAAAAACTGTTTTTT
TRBJ2-7,TRBD1,.,TRBV29-1,CSVEGTGVEQYF,TGCAGCGTTGAGGGGACAGGGGTCGAGCAGTACTTC
TRBJ2-3,TRBD1,.,TRBV14,CASSSPRDRVDTQYF,TGTGCCAGCAGTTCTCCCCGGGACAGGGTGGATACGCAGTATTTT
TRBJ1-6,TRBD1,once,TRBV3-1/TRBV3-2,CATGTDFNSPLHF,TGTGCCACCGGGACAGACTTCAATTCACCCCTCCACTTT
TRBJ1-2,.,.,TRBV5-4,CASSLGRGDYGYTF,TGTGCCAGCAGCTTGGGGAGGGGCGACTATGGCTACACCTTC
TRBJ2-1,.,.,TRBV7-2,CASSPRQGTYNEQFF,TGTGCCAGCAGCCCACGGCAGGGCACCTACAATGAGCAGTTCTTC
TRBJ1-1,.,.,TRBV18,CASSPPYSWNTEAFF,TGTGCCAGCTCACCACCATACAGTTGGAACACTGAAGCTTTCTTT
TRBJ2-7,TRBD2,.,TRBV9,CASSPGLDASGQYF,TGTGCCAGCAGCCCGGGACTAGACGCCTCTGGGCAGTACTTC